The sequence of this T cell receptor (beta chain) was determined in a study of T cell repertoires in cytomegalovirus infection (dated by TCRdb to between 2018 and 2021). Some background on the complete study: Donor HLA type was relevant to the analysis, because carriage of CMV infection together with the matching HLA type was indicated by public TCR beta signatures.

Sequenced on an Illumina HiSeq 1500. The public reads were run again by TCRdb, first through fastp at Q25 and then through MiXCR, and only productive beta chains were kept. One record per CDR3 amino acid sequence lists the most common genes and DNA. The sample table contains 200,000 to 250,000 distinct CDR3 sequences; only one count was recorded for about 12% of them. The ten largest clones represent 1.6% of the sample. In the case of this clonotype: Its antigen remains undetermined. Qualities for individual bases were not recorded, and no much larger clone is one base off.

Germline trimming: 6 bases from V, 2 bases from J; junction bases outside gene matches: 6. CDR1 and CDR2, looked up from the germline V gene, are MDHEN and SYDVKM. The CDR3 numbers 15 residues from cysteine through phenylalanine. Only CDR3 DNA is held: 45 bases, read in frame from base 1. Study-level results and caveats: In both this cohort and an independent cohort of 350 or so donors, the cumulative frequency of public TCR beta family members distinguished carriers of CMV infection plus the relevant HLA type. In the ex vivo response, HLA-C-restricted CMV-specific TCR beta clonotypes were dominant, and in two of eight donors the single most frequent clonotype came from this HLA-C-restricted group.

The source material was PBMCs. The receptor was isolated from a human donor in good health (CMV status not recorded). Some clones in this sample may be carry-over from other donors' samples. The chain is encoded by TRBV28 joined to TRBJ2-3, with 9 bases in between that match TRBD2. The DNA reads TGTGCCAGCAGCGTTAGCGGGGGTTCCACAGATACGCAGTATTTT. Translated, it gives CASSVSGGSTDTQYF.